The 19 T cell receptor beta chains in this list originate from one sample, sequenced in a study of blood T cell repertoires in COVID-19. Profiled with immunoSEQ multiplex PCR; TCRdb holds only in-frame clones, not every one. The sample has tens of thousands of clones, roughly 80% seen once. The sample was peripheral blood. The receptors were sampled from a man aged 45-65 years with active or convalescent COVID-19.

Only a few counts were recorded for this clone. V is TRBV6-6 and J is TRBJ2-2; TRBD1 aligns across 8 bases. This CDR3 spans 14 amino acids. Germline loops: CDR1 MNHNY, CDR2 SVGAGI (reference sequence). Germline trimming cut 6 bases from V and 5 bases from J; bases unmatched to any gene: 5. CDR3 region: CASSQRQGTGELFF. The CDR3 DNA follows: TGTGCCAGCAGCCAAAGACAGGGGACCGGGGAGCTGTTTTTT.

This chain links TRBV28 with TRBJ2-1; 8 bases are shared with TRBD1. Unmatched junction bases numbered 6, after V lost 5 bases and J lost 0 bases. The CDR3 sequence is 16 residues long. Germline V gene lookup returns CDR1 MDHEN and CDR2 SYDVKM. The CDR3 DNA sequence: TGTGCCAGCAGTACAACAGGGGGGAGCTCCTACAATGAGCAGTTCTTC. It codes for CASSTTGGSSYNEQFF.

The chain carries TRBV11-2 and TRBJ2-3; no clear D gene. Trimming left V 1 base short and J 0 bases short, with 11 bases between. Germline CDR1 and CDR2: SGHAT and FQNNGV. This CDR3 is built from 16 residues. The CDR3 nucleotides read TGTGCCAGCAGCTTAGTAGTGGGCCCAAGCACAGATACGCAGTATTTT. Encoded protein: CASSLVVGPSTDTQYF.

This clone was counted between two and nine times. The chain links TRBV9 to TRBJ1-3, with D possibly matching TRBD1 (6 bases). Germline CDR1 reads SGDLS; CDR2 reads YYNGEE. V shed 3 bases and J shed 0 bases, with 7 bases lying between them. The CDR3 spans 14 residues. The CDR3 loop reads CASSADSSGNTIYF. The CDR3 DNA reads TGTGCCAGCAGCGCGGACAGCTCTGGAAACACCATATATTTT.

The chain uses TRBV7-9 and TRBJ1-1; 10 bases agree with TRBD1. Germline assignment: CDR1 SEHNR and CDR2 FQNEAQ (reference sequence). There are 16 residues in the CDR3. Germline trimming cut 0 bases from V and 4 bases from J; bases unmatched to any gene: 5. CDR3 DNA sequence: TGTGCCAGCAGCTTAGCCGACAGGGGGCAGGGCACTGAAGCTTTCTTT. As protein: CASSLADRGQGTEAFF.

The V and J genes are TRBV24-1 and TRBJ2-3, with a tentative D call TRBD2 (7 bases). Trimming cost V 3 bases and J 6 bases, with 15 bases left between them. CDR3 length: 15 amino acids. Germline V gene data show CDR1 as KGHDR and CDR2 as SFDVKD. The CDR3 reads CATSDPGGADDTQYF. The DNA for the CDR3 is TGTGCCACCAGTGATCCTGGGGGGGCTGACGATACGCAGTATTTT.

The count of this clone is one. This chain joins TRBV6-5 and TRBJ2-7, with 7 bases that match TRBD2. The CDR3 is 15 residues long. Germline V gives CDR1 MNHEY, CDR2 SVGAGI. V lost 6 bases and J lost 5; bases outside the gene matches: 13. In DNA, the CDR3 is TGTGCCAGCAGGTCGGGAGGCAGCGGGGCGGACGAGCAGTACTTC. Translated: CASRSGGSGADEQYF.

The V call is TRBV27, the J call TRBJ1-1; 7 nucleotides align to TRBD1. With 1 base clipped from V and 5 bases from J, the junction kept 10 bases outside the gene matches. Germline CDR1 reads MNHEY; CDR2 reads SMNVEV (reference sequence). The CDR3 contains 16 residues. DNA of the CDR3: TGTGCCAGCAGTTTATGGTCGACAGGGATAGGGACTGAAGCTTTCTTT. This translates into CASSLWSTGIGTEAFF.

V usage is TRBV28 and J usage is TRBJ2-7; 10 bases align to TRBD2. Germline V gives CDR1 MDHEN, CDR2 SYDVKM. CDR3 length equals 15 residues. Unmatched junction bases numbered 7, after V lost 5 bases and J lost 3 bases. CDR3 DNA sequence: TGTGCCAGCAGTGCACCTAGCGGGGGACTCTACGAGCAGTACTTC. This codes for CASSAPSGGLYEQYF.

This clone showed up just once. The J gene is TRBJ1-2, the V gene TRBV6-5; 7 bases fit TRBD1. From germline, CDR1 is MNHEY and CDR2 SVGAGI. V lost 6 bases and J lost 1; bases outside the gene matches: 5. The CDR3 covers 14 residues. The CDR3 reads CASRPTGDNYGYTF. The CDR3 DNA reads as TGTGCCAGCAGGCCCACAGGGGATAACTATGGCTACACCTTC.

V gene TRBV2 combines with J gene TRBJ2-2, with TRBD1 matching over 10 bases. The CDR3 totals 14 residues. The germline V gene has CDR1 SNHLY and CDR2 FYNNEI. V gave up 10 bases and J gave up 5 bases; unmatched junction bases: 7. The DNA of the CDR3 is TGTGCCAACTCGGGACAGGGGAAGACCGGGGAGCTGTTTTTT. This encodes CANSGQGKTGELFF.

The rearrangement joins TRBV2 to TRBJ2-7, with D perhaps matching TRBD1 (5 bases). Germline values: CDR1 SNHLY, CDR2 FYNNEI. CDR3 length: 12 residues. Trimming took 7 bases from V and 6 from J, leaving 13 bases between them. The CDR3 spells CASNGAVSEQYF. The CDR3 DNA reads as TGTGCCAGCAATGGGGCAGTAAGCGAGCAGTACTTC.

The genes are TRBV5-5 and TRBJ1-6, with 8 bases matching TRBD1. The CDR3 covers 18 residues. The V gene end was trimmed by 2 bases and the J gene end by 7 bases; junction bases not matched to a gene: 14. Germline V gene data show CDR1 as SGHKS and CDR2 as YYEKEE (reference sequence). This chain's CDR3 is CASSFPPGQAAGNSPLHF. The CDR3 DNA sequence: TGTGCCAGCAGCTTCCCCCCGGGACAGGCCGCGGGGAATTCACCCCTCCACTTT.

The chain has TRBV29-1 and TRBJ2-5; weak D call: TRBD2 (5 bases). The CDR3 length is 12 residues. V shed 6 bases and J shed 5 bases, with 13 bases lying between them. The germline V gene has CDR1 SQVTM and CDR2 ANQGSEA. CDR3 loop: CSVGVKSETQYF. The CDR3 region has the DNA TGCAGCGTCGGGGTCAAGTCGGAGACCCAGTACTTC.

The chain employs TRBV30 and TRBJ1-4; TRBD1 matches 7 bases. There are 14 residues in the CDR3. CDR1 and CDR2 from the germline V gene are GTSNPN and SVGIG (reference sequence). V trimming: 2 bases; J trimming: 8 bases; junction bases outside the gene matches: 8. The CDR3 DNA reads TGTGCCTGGAGTCGGACAGGAGGAGGGGAAAAACTGTTTTTT. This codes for CAWSRTGGGEKLFF. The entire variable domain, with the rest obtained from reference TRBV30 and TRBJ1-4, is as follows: SQTIHQWPATLVQPVGSPLSLECTVEGTSNPNLYWYRQAAGRGLQLLFYSVGIGQISSEVPQNLSASRPQDRQFILSSKKLLLSDSGFYLCAWSRTGGGEKLFFGSGTQLSVL.

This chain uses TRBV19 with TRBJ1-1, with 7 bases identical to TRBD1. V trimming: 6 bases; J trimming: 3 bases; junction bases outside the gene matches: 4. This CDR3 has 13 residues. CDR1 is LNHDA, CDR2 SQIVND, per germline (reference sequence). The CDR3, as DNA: TGTGCCAGTAGCAAAACAGGGGACACTGAAGCTTTCTTT. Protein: CASSKTGDTEAFF.

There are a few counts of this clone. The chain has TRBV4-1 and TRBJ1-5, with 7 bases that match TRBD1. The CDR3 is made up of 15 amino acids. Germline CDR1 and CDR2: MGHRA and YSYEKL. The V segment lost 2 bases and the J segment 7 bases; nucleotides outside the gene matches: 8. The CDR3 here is CASSQNRQGTQPQHF. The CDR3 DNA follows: TGCGCCAGCAGCCAAAACCGACAGGGAACACAGCCCCAGCATTTT.

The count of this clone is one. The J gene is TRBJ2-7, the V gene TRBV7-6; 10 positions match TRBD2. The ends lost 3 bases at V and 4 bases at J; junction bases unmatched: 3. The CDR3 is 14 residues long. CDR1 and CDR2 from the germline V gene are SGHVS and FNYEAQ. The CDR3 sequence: CASSFQAGGYEQYF. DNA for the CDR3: TGTGCCAGCAGCTTCCAAGCGGGGGGGTACGAGCAGTACTTC.

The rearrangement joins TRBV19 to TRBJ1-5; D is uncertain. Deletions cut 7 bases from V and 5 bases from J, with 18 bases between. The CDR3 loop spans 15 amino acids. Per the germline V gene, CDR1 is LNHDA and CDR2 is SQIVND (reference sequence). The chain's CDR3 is CASNVGLGRDQPQHF. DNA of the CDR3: TGTGCCAGTAATGTCGGACTTGGTAGGGATCAGCCCCAGCATTTT.